Each of the 17 T cell receptor beta chains below was sequenced from the same sample in a study of cytomegalovirus exposure and HLA in healthy donors (TCRdb year 2017). The method behind the library was the immunoSEQ multiplex PCR assay. The multiplex PCR relied on a mix of 60 forward primers for TCR Vbeta segments and 13 reverse primers for TCR Jbeta segments. Drawn from immuneACCESS, this table holds only the in-frame rearrangements with V and J called that TCRdb kept. Clones are partly lost; checked studies trace under half to an unresolved V gene and leave the rest unexplained. This sample gives 150,000 to 200,000 clones in total; approximately 70% of them show up just once. The ten largest clones represent about 1.7% of the sample. Sequences were obtained from PBMCs. Source of these receptors: a woman younger than 45 in good health and CMV-seronegative.

CDR3 residues: CASTPTGASYEQYF. CDR3 coding DNA: TGTGCCAGCACTCCGACAGGGGCCTCCTACGAGCAGTACTTC. The J gene is TRBJ2-7, the V gene TRBV2; TRBD1 aligns across 8 bases. Unmatched junction bases numbered 5, after V lost 7 bases and J lost 0 bases. Germline lookup yields CDR1 SNHLY and CDR2 FYNNEI. The CDR3 runs 14 residues.

The chain links TRBV30 to TRBJ2-7; TRBD2 is a possible D gene (7 bases). V was shortened by 5 bases and J by 3 bases, with 26 bases between the two germline ends. Per the germline V gene, CDR1 is GTSNPN and CDR2 is SVGIG (reference sequence). The CDR3 is 17 residues long. Here the CDR3 DNA reads TGTGCCTGGGGGCATTGGGAGGGGGACCCTCTAGACTACGAGCAGTACTTC. Translated: CAWGHWEGDPLDYEQYF.

This clone was counted only a few times. The chain combines TRBV5-1 with TRBJ2-2, with 12 positions matching TRBD2. V lost 3 bases and J lost 5; bases outside the gene matches: 8. The CDR3 runs to 17 residues. CDR1 SGHRS and CDR2 YFSETQ come from the germline V gene. As DNA, the CDR3 is TGCGCCAGCAGCTGGACTAGCGGGACGTCAGCGACCGGGGAGCTGTTTTTT. Amino acid sequence: CASSWTSGTSATGELFF.

This clone was counted once. The chain couples TRBV4-3 to TRBJ1-2, with D unresolved. Trimming took off 0 bases at V and 4 bases at J, with 12 bases between the two ends. The germline CDR1 and CDR2 sequences are LGHNA and YSLEER. This CDR3 comprises 15 residues. CDR3 sequence (DNA): TGCGCCAGCAGCCAAGATGGAGGGAACAGCTATGGCTACACCTTC. It is translated as CASSQDGGNSYGYTF.

This clone was seen more than once but under ten times. CDR3 residues: CASRTAGGPPETQYF. The CDR3 nucleotides are TGTGCCAGCCGGACAGCAGGGGGCCCGCCAGAGACCCAGTACTTC. The genes are TRBV6-6 and TRBJ2-5, with TRBD1 identical over 8 bases. The CDR3 sequence is 15 residues long. Trimming took 8 bases from V and 4 from J; bases not matched to a gene: 12. Germline V CDR1 and CDR2: MNHNY, SVGAGI (reference sequence).

This clone was seen more than once but under ten times. The rearrangement links TRBV9 to TRBJ1-1, with D perhaps matching TRBD1 (5 bases). The CDR3 has 13 amino acids. V lost 3 bases, J lost 2 bases, and 8 bases lay in between. Germline V gives CDR1 SGDLS, CDR2 YYNGEE. DNA for the CDR3: TGTGCCAGCAGCGCCACAGGTAACACTGAAGCTTTCTTT. Translation: CASSATGNTEAFF.

The rearrangement joins TRBV4-1 to TRBJ1-2; the match to TRBD1 covers 7 bases. Germline V gene lookup returns CDR1 MGHRA and CDR2 YSYEKL. This CDR3 spans 14 amino acids. V was pared by 4 bases and J by 6 bases, with 8 bases of the junction left unmatched. The CDR3 DNA reads TGCGCCAGCAGCCTCCGAGGAGGGGGCGATGGCTACACCTTC. Its protein product is CASSLRGGGDGYTF.

This chain connects TRBV29-1 to TRBJ1-2, with TRBD1 matching 10 bases. This CDR3 has 14 residues. With 7 bases clipped from V and 3 bases from J, the junction kept 8 bases outside the gene matches. Germline V lookup: CDR1 SQVTM, CDR2 ANQGSEA. DNA of the CDR3: TGCAGCGCTCAACGTGGGACAGGGGACTATGGCTACACCTTC. Its protein product is CSAQRGTGDYGYTF.

This clone was counted only a few times. The chain recombines TRBV5-5 with TRBJ1-2; 7 bases line up with TRBD1. This CDR3 is built from 14 residues. Germline V gene sequence: CDR1 SGHKS, CDR2 YYEKEE (reference sequence). Losses at the gene ends were 0 bases for V and 6 bases for J; bases not matched to a gene: 5. CDR3 loop: CASSLEVRGDGYTF. The CDR3 DNA reads as TGTGCCAGCAGCTTGGAGGTCAGGGGGGATGGCTACACCTTC.

The J gene is TRBJ2-1, the V gene TRBV2; unclear D gene. CDR1 and CDR2 (germline): SNHLY, FYNNEI. This CDR3 comprises 13 residues. V was clipped by 2 bases and J by 9 bases, with 11 bases between them. CDR3 bases: TGTGCCAGCAGTGAAAGGCTAGTTTGTGAGCAGTTCTTC. It specifies CASSERLVCEQFF.

The CDR3 protein is CASSQETSPSSYNEQFF. Written as DNA, the CDR3 is TGCGCCAGCAGCCAGGAGACTAGCCCGAGCTCCTACAATGAGCAGTTCTTC. V is TRBV4-1 and J is TRBJ2-1, with TRBD2 matching 7 bases. CDR1 and CDR2 from the germline V gene are MGHRA and YSYEKL. Unmatched junction bases numbered 8, after V lost 3 bases and J lost 0 bases. The CDR3 consists of 17 residues.

This chain connects TRBV5-1 to TRBJ1-6; D is unresolved. The CDR3 is 16 amino acids. CDR1 SGHRS and CDR2 YFSETQ come from the germline V gene. V shed 6 bases and J shed 3 bases, with 16 bases lying between them. CDR3 sequence (DNA): TGCGCCAGCACCCTAAATGGAGCGTTCTATAATTCACCCCTCCACTTT. Protein sequence: CASTLNGAFYNSPLHF.

The chain combines TRBV27 with TRBJ2-5, with D uncertain. Deletions cut 3 bases from V and 4 bases from J, with 9 bases between. This CDR3 is built from 13 residues. Looked up from germline, CDR1 is MNHEY and CDR2 is SMNVEV (reference sequence). CDR3 coding DNA: TGTGCCAGCAGTTTTGCGGTTCGAGAGACCCAGTACTTC. Residues: CASSFAVRETQYF.

V is TRBV7-8 and J is TRBJ2-5; TRBD2 agrees at 10 bases. Germline CDR1 SGHVS, CDR2 FQNEAQ. Trimming at V came to 5 bases and at J to 1 base, leaving 16 bases not matched to a gene. This CDR3 comprises 19 residues. The chain's CDR3 is CASSPKRLLAGDSQETQYF. In nucleotides, the CDR3 is TGTGCCAGCAGCCCAAAGCGCCTCCTAGCGGGGGATTCCCAAGAGACCCAGTACTTC.

The rearrangement joins TRBV6-1 to TRBJ1-4; tentatively, D is TRBD1 (6 bases). CDR3 length: 15 amino acids. The V and J ends lost 9 bases and 0 bases respectively, with 14 bases between them. Germline CDR1 reads MNHNS; CDR2 reads SASEGT. CDR3 sequence: CARTGGVTTNEKLFF. The CDR3 DNA follows: TGTGCCAGGACAGGTGGCGTGACAACTAATGAAAAACTGTTTTTT.

The V call is TRBV29-1, the J call TRBJ1-1; TRBD1 might be the D (6 bases). Looked up from germline, CDR1 is SQVTM and CDR2 is ANQGSEA. The CDR3 is 12 residues long. V lost 7 bases, J lost 0 bases, and 9 bases lay in between. DNA for the CDR3: TGCAGCGCCCGGACAGTGAACACTGAAGCTTTCTTT. Translated: CSARTVNTEAFF.

The V gene is TRBV7-8, the J gene TRBJ2-1; 13 bases agree with TRBD2. The CDR3 is 20 amino acids. V was clipped by 4 bases and J by 4 bases; unmatched bases: 16. The germline CDR1 and CDR2 sequences are SGHVS and FQNEAQ. CDR3 nucleotides: TGTGCCAGCAGCTCTACCACCGGACTAGCGGGAGAGTCGGGTTACAATGAGCAGTTCTTC. Residues: CASSSTTGLAGESGYNEQFF.